This is a list of T cell receptor beta chains from one sample in a study of cytomegalovirus exposure and HLA in healthy donors. The table came from immunoSEQ multiplex PCR; TCRdb's copy has only in-frame clones and leaves some out. This sample contains 100,000 to 150,000 clones. Sequenced input: PBMCs. These receptors were obtained from a man between 18 and 35 years old in good health and CMV-seronegative. Both conserved end residues are part of each CDR3. A D gene is named only where the DNA matches it firmly.

d_call	j_call	v_call	cdr3_aa	cdr3_nt
TRBD1	TRBJ1-2	TRBV19	CASSGGTASGYTF	TGTGCCAGTAGTGGCGGGACAGCGAGCGGCTACACCTTC
.	TRBJ1-2	TRBV7-3	CASSSTGNYGYTF	TGTGCCAGCAGCTCGACTGGGAACTATGGCTACACCTTC
.	TRBJ1-1	TRBV27	CASGPWANTEAFF	TGTGCCAGCGGCCCATGGGCCAACACTGAAGCTTTCTTT
.	TRBJ2-1	TRBV11-2	CASISAGRRDEQFF	TGTGCCAGCATCTCCGCGGGGAGGAGGGATGAGCAGTTCTTC
.	TRBJ1-3	TRBV6-1	CASSAQGRYSGNTIYF	TGTGCCAGCAGTGCGCAGGGTCGGTACTCTGGAAACACCATATATTTT
TRBD2	TRBJ2-7	TRBV11-2	CAIQHAGAYYEQYF	TGTGCCATCCAGCATGCGGGAGCATACTACGAGCAGTACTTC
.	TRBJ1-2	TRBV7-2	CASSATGQTNYGYTF	TGTGCCAGCAGCGCAACGGGACAAACTAACTATGGCTACACCTTC
TRBD2	TRBJ2-3	TRBV11-2	CASSSLAGLAPRDTQYF	TGTGCCAGCAGCTCCTTGGCAGGACTAGCTCCTAGAGATACGCAGTATTTT
TRBD2	TRBJ2-3	TRBV5-6	CASSRGLAGGYTDTQYF	TGTGCCAGCAGCAGAGGACTAGCGGGGGGGTACACAGATACGCAGTATTTT
.	TRBJ1-1	TRBV7-9	CAIPGGTEAFF	TGTGCCATCCCTGGGGGGACTGAAGCTTTCTTT
TRBD2	TRBJ2-7	TRBV19	CASSPGLAGYEQYF	TGTGCCAGTTCCCCCGGACTAGCTGGCTACGAGCAGTACTTC
.	TRBJ1-1	TRBV16	CASSPSGNTEAFF	TGTGCCAGCAGCCCCAGTGGGAACACTGAAGCTTTCTTT
TRBD2	TRBJ2-3	TRBV25-1	CASSARTSGKVRTDTQYF	TGTGCCAGCAGTGCCCGGACTAGCGGGAAGGTACGGACAGATACGCAGTATTTT
.	TRBJ1-4	TRBV5-1	CASGVGLQDEKLFF	TGCGCCAGCGGCGTTGGACTTCAAGATGAAAAACTGTTTTTT
.	TRBJ2-7	TRBV7-9	CASSLAGANNEQYF	TGTGCCAGCAGCTTAGCTGGGGCTAATAACGAGCAGTACTTC
.	TRBJ1-2	TRBV23-1	CASSPRKLGGYGYTF	TGCGCCAGCAGCCCTCGGAAATTGGGGGGGTATGGCTACACCTTC
TRBD1	TRBJ1-2	TRBV6-6	CASRGQERDGYTF	TGTGCCAGCAGGGGACAGGAGAGAGATGGCTACACCTTC
.	TRBJ2-6	TRBV28	CASSLSGVGANVLTF	TGTGCCAGCAGTTTATCAGGGGTGGGGGCCAACGTCCTGACTTTC
.	TRBJ1-3	TRBV28	CASSLVAAMGNTIYF	TGTGCCAGCAGTTTAGTAGCGGCGATGGGAAACACCATATATTTT
.	TRBJ2-1	TRBV7-3	CASSPTRPPGEQFF	TGTGCCAGCAGCCCGACCAGACCTCCAGGTGAGCAGTTCTTC
.	TRBJ1-6	TRBV11-3	CASSLVGGYNSPLHF	TGTGCCAGCAGCTTAGTTGGCGGCTATAATTCACCCCTCCACTTT
.	TRBJ2-7	TRBV5-8	CASSLRSGKGAANSYEQYF	TGTGCCAGCAGCTTGCGATCCGGAAAGGGAGCGGCGAACTCCTACGAGCAGTACTTC
TRBD1	TRBJ1-1	TRBV18	CASSRDRVMNTEAFF	TGTGCCAGCTCAAGGGACAGGGTGATGAACACTGAAGCTTTCTTT
TRBD1	TRBJ1-6	TRBV6-6	CAGRQGSNSPLHF	TGTGCCGGTAGACAGGGGAGCAATTCACCCCTCCACTTT
.	TRBJ1-4	TRBV5-1	CASSLGPSGEKLFF	TGCGCCAGCAGCTTGGGTCCATCGGGTGAAAAACTGTTTTTT
.	TRBJ1-2	TRBV25-1	CASSPDYGYTF	TGTGCCAGCAGTCCAGACTATGGCTACACCTTC
TRBD1	TRBJ1-5	TRBV28	CASSGQGRNQPQHF	TGTGCCAGCAGCGGACAGGGGCGTAATCAGCCCCAGCATTTT
.	TRBJ1-5	TRBV18	CASSPPGLGNQPQHF	TGTGCCAGCTCACCCCCGGGTTTGGGCAATCAGCCCCAGCATTTT
.	TRBJ1-1	TRBV5-1	CASSADSKNTEAFF	TGCGCCAGCAGCGCGGACAGTAAGAACACTGAAGCTTTCTTT
.	TRBJ1-1	TRBV5-1	CASSFQTGGGGGTEAFF	TGCGCCAGCAGCTTCCAAACGGGGGGCGGGGGCGGAACTGAAGCTTTCTTT
.	TRBJ1-2	TRBV6-5	CASISASYGYTF	TGTGCCAGCATTTCAGCGTCCTATGGCTACACCTTC
TRBD1	TRBJ2-7	TRBV19	CASSFLGTGGYEQYF	TGTGCCAGTAGTTTCCTGGGGACAGGGGGCTACGAGCAGTACTTC
.	TRBJ2-2	TRBV5-1	CASSLQGTGELFF	TGCGCCAGCAGCTTGCAGGGGACCGGGGAGCTGTTTTTT
TRBD2	TRBJ2-5	TRBV18	CASSTTGLAIETQYF	TGTGCCAGCTCAACAACGGGACTAGCGATCGAGACCCAGTACTTC
TRBD1	TRBJ1-3	TRBV6-4	CASSDPNTDRGGNTIYF	TGTGCCAGCAGTGACCCTAATACGGACAGGGGCGGAAACACCATATATTTT
TRBD2	TRBJ2-1	TRBV28	CASSFRTSGRNEQFF	TGTGCCAGCAGTTTTAGGACTAGCGGGAGGAATGAGCAGTTCTTC
.	TRBJ1-1	TRBV27	CASSLGRTVEAFF	TGTGCCAGCAGTTTAGGGCGGACAGTTGAAGCTTTCTTT
TRBD1	TRBJ1-2	TRBV5-1	CASSVTGGGGYTF	TGCGCCAGCAGCGTAACAGGGGGGGGTGGCTACACCTTC
.	TRBJ2-2	TRBV7-2	CASSPPGLQNTGELFF	TGTGCCAGCAGCCCTCCGGGACTCCAAAACACCGGGGAGCTGTTTTTT
.	TRBJ2-7	TRBV28	CASNRAGLSYEQYF	TGTGCCAGCAATAGGGCGGGTCTCTCCTACGAGCAGTACTTC
.	TRBJ2-7	TRBV28	CASSPIIHGGEQYF	TGTGCCAGCAGCCCCATTATCCACGGTGGCGAGCAGTACTTC
.	TRBJ1-2	TRBV4-3	CASSHGGGGGGGYTF	TGCGCCAGCAGCCACGGCGGAGGAGGCGGGGGGGGCTACACCTTC
.	TRBJ1-3	TRBV6-5	CASSLYGRDTIYF	TGTGCCAGCAGTTTGTACGGGAGAGACACCATATATTTT
TRBD1	TRBJ2-7	TRBV18	CASSRQGANEQYF	TGTGCCAGCTCACGACAGGGGGCAAACGAGCAGTACTTC
.	TRBJ2-7	TRBV5-1	CASSSGQTYEQYF	TGCGCCAGCAGCTCTGGACAGACCTACGAGCAGTACTTC
.	TRBJ2-3	TRBV28	CASSPGGAGTDTQYF	TGTGCCAGCAGTCCTGGGGGGGCCGGCACAGATACGCAGTATTTT
.	TRBJ2-7	TRBV7-8	CASSLRVSAAHEQYF	TGTGCCAGCAGCTTACGGGTTTCGGCGGCCCACGAGCAGTACTTC
.	TRBJ1-4	TRBV5-1	CASSSGERATNEKLFF	TGCGCCAGCAGCTCAGGGGAAAGGGCAACTAATGAAAAACTGTTTTTT
TRBD2	TRBJ2-7	TRBV2	CASSGRGLAGPIVHYEQYF	TGTGCCAGCAGTGGAAGAGGACTAGCGGGACCCATCGTCCACTACGAGCAGTACTTC
.	TRBJ1-2	TRBV6-1	CASSDHGEGMNGYTF	TGTGCCAGCAGTGACCACGGAGAAGGTATGAATGGCTACACCTTC
.	TRBJ2-7	TRBV19	CASRPGLTNEQYF	TGTGCCAGTAGGCCGGGACTCACAAACGAGCAGTACTTC
TRBD2	TRBJ2-1	TRBV11-3	CASSLDQGGTSRNNEQFF	TGTGCCAGCAGCTTAGATCAGGGAGGGACTAGCAGAAACAATGAGCAGTTCTTC
.	TRBJ1-5	TRBV6-5	CASSSGGHNQPQHF	TGTGCCAGCAGTTCGGGGGGGCACAATCAACCCCAGCATTTT
.	TRBJ1-4	TRBV19	CASKGTQGENEKLFF	TGTGCCAGTAAGGGAACGCAGGGCGAAAATGAAAAACTGTTTTTT
TRBD1	TRBJ2-1	TRBV6-4	CASSARQGDLNEQFF	TGTGCCAGCAGTGCGCGGCAGGGGGACCTCAATGAGCAGTTCTTC
.	TRBJ1-2	TRBV29-1	CSVVDRDYGYTF	TGCAGCGTTGTGGACAGAGACTATGGCTACACCTTC
.	TRBJ1-1	TRBV2	CASSDEEAFF	TGTGCCAGCAGTGACGAGGAAGCTTTCTTT
.	TRBJ1-2	TRBV7-9	CASSYQGNYGYTF	TGTGCCAGCAGCTATCAGGGGAACTATGGCTACACCTTC
.	TRBJ1-5	TRBV5-6	CASSLAGVENQPQHF	TGTGCCAGCAGCTTGGCCGGGGTGGAAAATCAGCCCCAGCATTTT
.	TRBJ2-7	TRBV6-5	CASSQGLSSYEQYF	TGTGCCAGCAGCCAGGGACTCAGCTCCTACGAGCAGTACTTC